This T cell receptor beta chain was sequenced in a study of identifying expanded T cells in peripheral blood. Regarding the study as a whole: Clone count variance between approximately two-week samples rose with total template count. About 1.2 clones differed between technical replicates, versus roughly 17 and 20 over time.

The CDR3 runs 13 residues. The V end was cut by 0 bases, the J end by 5 bases, with 7 bases between. Germline-derived CDR1 and CDR2 are LGHNA and YSLEER. Turning to this clone: Its antigen is as yet unknown.

Using immunoSEQ multiplex PCR, the repertoire was profiled, and TCRdb retains in-frame clones only, with some absent. The table lists fewer than 130,000 clones, approximately 90% of them singletons, with over 15% in the top ten. During the collection period, no donor immune events like infections were recorded. The material sequenced was blood. This TCR came from a person between 18 and 75 years old in good health. V usage is TRBV4-3 and J usage is TRBJ1-1; no reliable D call. CDR3 in DNA: TGCGCCAGCAGCCAAGACACTGGAACTGAAGCTTTCTTT. This encodes CASSQDTGTEAFF.